This T cell receptor (beta chain) was retrieved from a study of CD8 T cells in ankylosing spondylitis. Study-wide findings and caveats: Seemingly characteristic of ankylosing spondylitis blood was a TCR beta motif consisting of roughly 8 highly homologous variants.

One entry per CDR3 protein results from TCRdb running MiXCR on the 5' RACE reads. The table records around 100,000 distinct CDR3 sequences, roughly 8.8% of them present only once. This clonotype has a count of ten or more. Antigen specificity is unknown. The clonotype was recovered from a male donor with ankylosing spondylitis. The sample comprised blood, either unsorted or a sorted T cell fraction (not recorded which).

DNA of the CDR3: TGTGCCAGCAGACAGAACGGAGGTTCCTACAATGAGCAGTTCTTC. Translating gives CASRQNGGSYNEQFF. This chain uses TRBV12-3 or TRBV12-4 with TRBJ2-1, with D tentatively TRBD2 (5 bases). The CDR3 runs 15 residues. V was shortened by 6 bases and J by 1 base, with 13 bases between the two germline ends.